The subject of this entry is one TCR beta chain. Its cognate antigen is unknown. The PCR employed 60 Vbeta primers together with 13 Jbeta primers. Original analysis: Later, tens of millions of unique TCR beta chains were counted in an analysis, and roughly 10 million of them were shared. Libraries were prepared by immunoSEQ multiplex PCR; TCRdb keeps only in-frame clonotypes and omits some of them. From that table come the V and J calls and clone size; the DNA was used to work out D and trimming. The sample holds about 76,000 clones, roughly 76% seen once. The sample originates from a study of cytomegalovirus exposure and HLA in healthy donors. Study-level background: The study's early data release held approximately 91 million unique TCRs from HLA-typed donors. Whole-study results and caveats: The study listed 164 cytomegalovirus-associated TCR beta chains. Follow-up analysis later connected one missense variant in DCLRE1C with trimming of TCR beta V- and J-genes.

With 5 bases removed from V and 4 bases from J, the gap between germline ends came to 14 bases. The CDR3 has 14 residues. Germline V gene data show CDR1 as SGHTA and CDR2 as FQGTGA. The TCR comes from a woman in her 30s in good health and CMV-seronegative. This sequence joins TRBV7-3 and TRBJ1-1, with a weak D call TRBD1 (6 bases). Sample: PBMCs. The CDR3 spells CASSPGRGSTEAFF. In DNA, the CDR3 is TGTGCCAGCAGCCCTGGTAGGGGGTCCACTGAAGCTTTCTTT.